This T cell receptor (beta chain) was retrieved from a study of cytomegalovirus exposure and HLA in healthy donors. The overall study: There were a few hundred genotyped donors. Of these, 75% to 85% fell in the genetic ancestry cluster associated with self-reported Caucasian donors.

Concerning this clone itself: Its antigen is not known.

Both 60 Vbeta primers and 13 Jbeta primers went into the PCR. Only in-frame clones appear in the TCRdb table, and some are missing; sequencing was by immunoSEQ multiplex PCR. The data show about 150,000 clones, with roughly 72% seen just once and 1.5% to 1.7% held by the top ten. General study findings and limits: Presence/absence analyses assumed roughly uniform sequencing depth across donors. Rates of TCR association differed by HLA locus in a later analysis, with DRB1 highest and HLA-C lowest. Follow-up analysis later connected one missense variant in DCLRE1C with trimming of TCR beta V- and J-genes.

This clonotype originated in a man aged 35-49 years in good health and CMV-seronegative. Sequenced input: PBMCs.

Written as DNA, the CDR3 is TGCGCCAGCAGCCGGGAGGGACTAGCGGGAACTCGGGAGCAGTTCTTC. Protein sequence: CASSREGLAGTREQFF. The chain is built from TRBV5-1 and TRBJ2-1; 13 bases fit TRBD2. The germline V gene encodes CDR1 SGHRS and CDR2 YFSETQ. The J segment lost 10 bases and the V segment lost 4 bases, leaving 11 bases of the junction unmatched. The CDR3 has 16 residues.